This T cell receptor beta chain was identified in a study of T cells in Graves' hyperthyroidism and ophthalmopathy. TCR beta CDR3 region amplification was performed from RNA transcripts. The HTBI primer set was used in a first-round RT-PCR of the TCR CDR3. Via MiXCR, TCRdb re-called the multiplex PCR reads, giving one row per CDR3 protein. The profile covers 600,000 to 700,000 distinct CDR3 sequences, with just under 45% appearing a single time and about 7.7% taken by the ten largest. Looked up from germline, CDR1 is KGHDR and CDR2 is SFDVKD. Trimming shortened V by 5 bases and J by 7 bases, and 11 bases separated the two germline ends. This CDR3 has 13 amino acids.

The sample taken for sequencing was peripheral blood or thyroid tissue (not recorded which). J is TRBJ1-5 and V is TRBV24-1; D is perhaps TRBD1 (6 bases). The TCR sequence derives from an adult man with Graves' disease, either hyperthyroidism or ophthalmopathy (not recorded which). DNA for the CDR3: TGTGCCACCAGTGGCGGGGGGGCACAGCCCCAGCATTTT. It encodes CATSGGGAQPQHF.